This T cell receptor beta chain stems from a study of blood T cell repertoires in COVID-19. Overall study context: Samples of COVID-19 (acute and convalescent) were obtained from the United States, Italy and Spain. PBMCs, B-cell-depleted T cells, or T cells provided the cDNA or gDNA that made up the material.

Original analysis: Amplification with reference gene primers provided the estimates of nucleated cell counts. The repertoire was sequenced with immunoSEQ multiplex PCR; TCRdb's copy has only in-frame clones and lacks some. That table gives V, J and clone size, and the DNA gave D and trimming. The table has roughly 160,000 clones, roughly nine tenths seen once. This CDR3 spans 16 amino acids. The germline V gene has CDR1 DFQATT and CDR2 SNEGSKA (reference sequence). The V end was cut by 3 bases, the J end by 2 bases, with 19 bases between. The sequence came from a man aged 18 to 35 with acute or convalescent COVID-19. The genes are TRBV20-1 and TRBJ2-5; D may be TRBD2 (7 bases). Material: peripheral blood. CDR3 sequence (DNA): TGCAGTGCTAGTTGGAGGGGGGGGAGAATGCAAGAGACCCAGTACTTC. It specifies CSASWRGGRMQETQYF.